Sequencing of this TCR beta chain was carried out in a study of OX40 agonist ivuxolimab in advanced cancers. Whole-study findings and limits: At 0.1 to 3.0 mg/kg, clonal expansion of CD4+ and CD8+ blood T cells had occurred by week 6. The mean number of expanded clones was higher in CD8+ T cells than in CD4+.

Libraries were prepared by immunoSEQ multiplex PCR; TCRdb keeps only in-frame clonotypes and omits some of them. The repertoire consists of around 35,000 clones, with around 81% occurring once and the leading ten covering more than 1.2%. This CDR3 has 14 residues. Germline loops: CDR1 LNHDA, CDR2 SQIVND (reference sequence). V lost 10 bases and J 6 bases, leaving 21 bases between the germline ends. Autoimmune disease history or systemic immunosuppression disqualified patients. Notes on this clone: Its target is not known.

This specimen consisted of CD4+ or CD8+ T cells sorted from blood, obtained in a trial of the OX40 agonist ivuxolimab. The receptor comes from an adult with an advanced solid tumor such as melanoma, head and neck, liver or kidney cancer. The J gene is TRBJ1-2, the V gene TRBV19; weak D call: TRBD1 (6 bases). CDR3 DNA sequence: TGTGCCACTTCACCTATACAGGGATCCGATGGCTACACCTTC. Its protein product is CATSPIQGSDGYTF.